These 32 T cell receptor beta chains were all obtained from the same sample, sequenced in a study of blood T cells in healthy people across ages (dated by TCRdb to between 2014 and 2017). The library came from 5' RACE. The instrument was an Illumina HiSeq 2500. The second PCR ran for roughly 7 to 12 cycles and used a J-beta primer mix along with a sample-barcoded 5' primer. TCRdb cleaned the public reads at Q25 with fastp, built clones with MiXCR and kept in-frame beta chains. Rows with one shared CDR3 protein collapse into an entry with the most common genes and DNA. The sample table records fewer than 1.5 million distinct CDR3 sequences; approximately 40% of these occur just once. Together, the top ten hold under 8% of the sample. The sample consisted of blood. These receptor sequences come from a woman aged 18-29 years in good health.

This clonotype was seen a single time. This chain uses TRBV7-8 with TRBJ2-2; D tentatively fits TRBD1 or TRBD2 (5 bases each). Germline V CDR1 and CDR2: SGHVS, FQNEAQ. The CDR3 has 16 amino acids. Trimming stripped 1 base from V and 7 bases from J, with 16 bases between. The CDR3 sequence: CASSLGLSGRVGELFF. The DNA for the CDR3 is TGTGCCAGCAGCTTAGGCCTCTCGGGGCGAGTCGGGGAGCTGTTTTTT.

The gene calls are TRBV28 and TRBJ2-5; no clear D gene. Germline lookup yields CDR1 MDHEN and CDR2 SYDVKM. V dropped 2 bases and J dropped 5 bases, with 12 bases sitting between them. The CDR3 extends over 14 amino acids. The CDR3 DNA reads TGTGCCAGCAGTTTAACCGGTTTCGGGGAGACCCAGTACTTC. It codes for CASSLTGFGETQYF.

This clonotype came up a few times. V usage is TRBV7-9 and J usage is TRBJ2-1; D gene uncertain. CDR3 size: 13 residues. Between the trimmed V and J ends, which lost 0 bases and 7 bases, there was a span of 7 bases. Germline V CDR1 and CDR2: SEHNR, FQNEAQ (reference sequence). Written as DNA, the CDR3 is TGTGCCAGCAGCTTAGCGGTCAGGAATGAGCAGTTCTTC. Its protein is CASSLAVRNEQFF.

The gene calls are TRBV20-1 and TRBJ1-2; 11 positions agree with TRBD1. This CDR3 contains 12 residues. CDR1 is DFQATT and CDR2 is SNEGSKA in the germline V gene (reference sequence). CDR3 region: CRGTGGYEGYTF. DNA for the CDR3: TGCAGGGGGACAGGGGGATATGAGGGCTACACCTTC.

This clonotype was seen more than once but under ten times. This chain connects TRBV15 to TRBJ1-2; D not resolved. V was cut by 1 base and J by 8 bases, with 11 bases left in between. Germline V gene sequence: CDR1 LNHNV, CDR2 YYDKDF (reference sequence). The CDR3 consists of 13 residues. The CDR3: CATSRGGGFGYTF. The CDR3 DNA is TGTGCCACCAGCAGAGGCGGAGGCTTCGGCTACACCTTC.

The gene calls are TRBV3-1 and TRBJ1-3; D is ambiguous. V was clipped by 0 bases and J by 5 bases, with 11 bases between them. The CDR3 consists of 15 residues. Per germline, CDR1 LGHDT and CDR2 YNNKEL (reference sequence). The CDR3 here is CASSQEKVVRNTIYF. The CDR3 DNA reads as TGTGCCAGCAGCCAAGAGAAGGTTGTTAGAAACACCATATATTTT. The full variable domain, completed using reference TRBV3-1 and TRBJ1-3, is DTAVSQTPKYLVTQMGNDKSIKCEQNLGHDTMYWYKQDSKKFLKIMFSYNNKELIINETVPNRFSPKSPDKAHLNLHINSLELGDSAVYFCASSQEKVVRNTIYFGEGSWLTVV.

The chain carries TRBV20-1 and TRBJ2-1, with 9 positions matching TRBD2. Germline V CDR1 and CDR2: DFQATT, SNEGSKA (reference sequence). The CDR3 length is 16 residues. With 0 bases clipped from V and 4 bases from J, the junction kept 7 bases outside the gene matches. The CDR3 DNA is TGCAGTGCTAGAGATGCAGCTAGCGGGACATACAATGAGCAGTTCTTC. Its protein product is CSARDAASGTYNEQFF.

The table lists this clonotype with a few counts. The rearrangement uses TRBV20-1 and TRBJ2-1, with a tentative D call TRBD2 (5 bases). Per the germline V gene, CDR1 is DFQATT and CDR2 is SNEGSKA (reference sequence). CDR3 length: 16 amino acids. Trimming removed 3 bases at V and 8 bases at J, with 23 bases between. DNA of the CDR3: TGCAGTGCTAGGGGCATTGGGGAGCTTGGTTTGGATGAGCAGTTCTTC. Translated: CSARGIGELGLDEQFF.

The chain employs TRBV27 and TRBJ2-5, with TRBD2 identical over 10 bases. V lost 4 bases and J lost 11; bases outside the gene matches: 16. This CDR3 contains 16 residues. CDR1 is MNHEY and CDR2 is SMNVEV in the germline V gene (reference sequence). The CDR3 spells CASSSSGGAFSYGQYF. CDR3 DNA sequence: TGTGCCAGCAGTTCGAGCGGGGGGGCCTTCTCCTACGGGCAGTACTTC.

The CDR3 bases are TGCAGCGTTGAATACTACAATGAGCAGTTCTTC. It translates to CSVEYYNEQFF. V gene TRBV29-1 combines with J gene TRBJ2-1; D is ambiguous. The CDR3 loop spans 11 amino acids. Trimming shortened V by 2 bases and J by 3 bases, and 2 bases separated the two germline ends. Per germline, CDR1 SQVTM and CDR2 ANQGSEA.

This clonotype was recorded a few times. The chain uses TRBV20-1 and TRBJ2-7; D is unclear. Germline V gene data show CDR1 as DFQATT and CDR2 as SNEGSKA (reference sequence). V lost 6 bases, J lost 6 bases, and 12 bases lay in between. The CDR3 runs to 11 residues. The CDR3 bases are TGCAGTGCCCTATTCCCTAGCGAGCAGTACTTC. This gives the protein CSALFPSEQYF.

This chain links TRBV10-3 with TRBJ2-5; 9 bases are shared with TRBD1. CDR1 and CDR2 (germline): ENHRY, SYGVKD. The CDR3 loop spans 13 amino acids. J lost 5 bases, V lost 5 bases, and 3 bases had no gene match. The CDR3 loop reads CAISTGGAETQYF. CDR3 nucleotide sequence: TGTGCCATCAGTACAGGGGGCGCGGAGACCCAGTACTTC.

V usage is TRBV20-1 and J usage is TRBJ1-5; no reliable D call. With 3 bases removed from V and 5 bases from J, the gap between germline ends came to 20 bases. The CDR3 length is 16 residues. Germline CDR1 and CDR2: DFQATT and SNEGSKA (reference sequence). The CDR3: CSASKDQVVTDQPQHF. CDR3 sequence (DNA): TGCAGTGCTAGTAAAGATCAGGTCGTGACGGATCAGCCCCAGCATTTT.

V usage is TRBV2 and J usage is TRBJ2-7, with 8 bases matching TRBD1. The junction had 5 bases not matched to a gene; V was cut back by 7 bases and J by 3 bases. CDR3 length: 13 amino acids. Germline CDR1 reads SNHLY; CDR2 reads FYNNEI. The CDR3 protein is CASNNGQGYEQYF. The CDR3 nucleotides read TGTGCCAGCAATAACGGACAGGGCTACGAGCAGTACTTC.

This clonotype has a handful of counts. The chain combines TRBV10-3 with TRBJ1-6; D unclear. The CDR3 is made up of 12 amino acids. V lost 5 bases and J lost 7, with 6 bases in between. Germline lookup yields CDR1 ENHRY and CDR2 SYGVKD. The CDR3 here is CAISLGNSPLHF. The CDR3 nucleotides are TGTGCCATCAGTCTGGGGAATTCACCCCTCCACTTT.

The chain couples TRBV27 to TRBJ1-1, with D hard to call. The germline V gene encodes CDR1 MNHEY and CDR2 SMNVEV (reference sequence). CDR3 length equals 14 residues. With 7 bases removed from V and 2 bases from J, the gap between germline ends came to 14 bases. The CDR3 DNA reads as TGTGCCAGCACCAACCTAAGGTATAACACTGAAGCTTTCTTT. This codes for CASTNLRYNTEAFF.

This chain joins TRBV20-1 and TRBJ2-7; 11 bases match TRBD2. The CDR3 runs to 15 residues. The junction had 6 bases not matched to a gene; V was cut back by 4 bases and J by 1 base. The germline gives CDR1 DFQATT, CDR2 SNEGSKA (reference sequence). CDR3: CSATSGGTLSYEQYF. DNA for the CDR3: TGCAGTGCTACTAGCGGGGGGACTCTTTCCTACGAGCAGTACTTC.

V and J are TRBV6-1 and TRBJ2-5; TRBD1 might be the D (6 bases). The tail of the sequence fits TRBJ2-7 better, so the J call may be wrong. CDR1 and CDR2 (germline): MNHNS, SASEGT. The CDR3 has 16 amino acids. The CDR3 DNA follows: TGTGCCAGCATTGGTTCCCCCGACCTCACAGGGTACGAGCAGTACTTC. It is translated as CASIGSPDLTGYEQYF.

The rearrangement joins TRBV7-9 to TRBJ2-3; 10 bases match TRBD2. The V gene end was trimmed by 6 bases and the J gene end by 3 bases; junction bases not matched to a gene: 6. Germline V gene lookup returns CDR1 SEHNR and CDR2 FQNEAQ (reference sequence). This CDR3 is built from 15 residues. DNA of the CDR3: TGTGCCAGCAGGAGGGTAGCGGGGGGAACAGATACGCAGTATTTT. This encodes CASRRVAGGTDTQYF. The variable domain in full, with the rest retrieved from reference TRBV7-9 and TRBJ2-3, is DTGVSQNPRHKITKRGQNVTFRCDPISEHNRLYWYRQTLGQGPEFLTYFQNEAQLEKSRLLSDRFSAERPKGSFSTLEIQRTEQGDSAMYLCASRRVAGGTDTQYFGPGTRLTVL.

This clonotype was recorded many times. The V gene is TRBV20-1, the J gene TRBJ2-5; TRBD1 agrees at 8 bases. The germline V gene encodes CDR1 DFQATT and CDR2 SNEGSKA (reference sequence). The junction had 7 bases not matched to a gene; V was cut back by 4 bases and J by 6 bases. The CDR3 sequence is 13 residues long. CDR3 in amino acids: CSAKVTGEKTQYF. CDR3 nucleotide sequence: TGCAGTGCTAAGGTGACAGGGGAAAAGACCCAGTACTTC.

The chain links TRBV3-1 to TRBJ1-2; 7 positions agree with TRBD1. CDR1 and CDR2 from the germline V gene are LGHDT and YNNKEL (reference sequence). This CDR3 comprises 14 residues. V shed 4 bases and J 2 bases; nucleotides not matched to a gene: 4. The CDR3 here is CASSRGQRNYGYTF. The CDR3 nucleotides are TGTGCCAGCAGCCGGGGACAGAGGAACTATGGCTACACCTTC.

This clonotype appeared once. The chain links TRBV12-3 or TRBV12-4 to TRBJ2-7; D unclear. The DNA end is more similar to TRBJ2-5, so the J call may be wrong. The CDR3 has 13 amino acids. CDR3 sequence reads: CASVLWSGETQYF. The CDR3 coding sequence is TGTGCCAGCGTTTTGTGGAGTGGGGAGACCCAGTACTTC.

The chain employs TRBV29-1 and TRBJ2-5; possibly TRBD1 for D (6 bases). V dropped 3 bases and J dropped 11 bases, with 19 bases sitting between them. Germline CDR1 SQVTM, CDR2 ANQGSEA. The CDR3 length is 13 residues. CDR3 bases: TGCAGCGTTGAGACTGGGGGCGACTATGAGCAGTACTTC. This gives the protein CSVETGGDYEQYF.

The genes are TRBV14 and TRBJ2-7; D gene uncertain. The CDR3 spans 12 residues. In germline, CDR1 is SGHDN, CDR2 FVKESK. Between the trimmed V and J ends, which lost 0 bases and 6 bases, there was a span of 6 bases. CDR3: CASSQDAFEQYF. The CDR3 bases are TGTGCCAGCAGCCAAGATGCCTTCGAGCAGTACTTC.

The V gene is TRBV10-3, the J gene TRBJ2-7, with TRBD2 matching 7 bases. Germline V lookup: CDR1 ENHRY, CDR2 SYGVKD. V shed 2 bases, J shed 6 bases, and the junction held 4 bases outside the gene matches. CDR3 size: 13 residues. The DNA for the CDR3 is TGTGCCATCAGTGAGGCGGGGGTATCCGAGCAGTACTTC. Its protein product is CAISEAGVSEQYF.

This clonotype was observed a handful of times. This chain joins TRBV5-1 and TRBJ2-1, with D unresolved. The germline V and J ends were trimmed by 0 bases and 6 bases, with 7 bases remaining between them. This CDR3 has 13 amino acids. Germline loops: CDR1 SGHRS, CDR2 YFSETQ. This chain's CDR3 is CASSLEMLNEQFF. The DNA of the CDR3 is TGCGCCAGCAGCTTGGAGATGCTCAATGAGCAGTTCTTC.

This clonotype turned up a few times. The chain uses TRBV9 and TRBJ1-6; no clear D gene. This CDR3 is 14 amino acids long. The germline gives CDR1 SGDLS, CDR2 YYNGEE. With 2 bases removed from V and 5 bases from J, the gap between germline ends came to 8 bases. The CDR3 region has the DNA TGTGCCAGCAGCGTGGGAAGGGATAATTCACCCCTCCACTTT. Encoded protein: CASSVGRDNSPLHF.

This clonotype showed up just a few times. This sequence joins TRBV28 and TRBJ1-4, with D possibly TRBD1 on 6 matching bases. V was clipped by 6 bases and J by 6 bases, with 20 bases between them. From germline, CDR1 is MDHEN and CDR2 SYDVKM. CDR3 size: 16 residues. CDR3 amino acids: CASSHFTGIGDEKLFF. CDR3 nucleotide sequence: TGTGCCAGCAGCCACTTTACAGGGATTGGGGATGAAAAACTGTTTTTT.

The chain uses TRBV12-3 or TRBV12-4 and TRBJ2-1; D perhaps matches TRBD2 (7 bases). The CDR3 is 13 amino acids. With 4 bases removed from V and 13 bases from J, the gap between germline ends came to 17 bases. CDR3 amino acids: CASSYGTGGGQFF. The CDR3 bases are TGTGCCAGCAGTTACGGGACTGGCGGGGGCCAGTTCTTC.

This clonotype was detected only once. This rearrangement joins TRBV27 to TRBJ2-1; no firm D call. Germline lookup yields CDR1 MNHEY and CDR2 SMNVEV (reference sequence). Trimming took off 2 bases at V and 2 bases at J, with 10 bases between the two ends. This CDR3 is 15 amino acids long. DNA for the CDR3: TGTGCCAGCAGTTTAAAGGCAGGAGCCTACAATGAGCAGTTCTTC. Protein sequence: CASSLKAGAYNEQFF.

Here the CDR3 DNA reads TGTGCCAGTAGCCCACCGACAGAATTATATGGCTACACCTTC. Translating gives CASSPPTELYGYTF. The chain is built from TRBV19 and TRBJ1-2, with a possible D match to TRBD1 (5 bases). The germline V and J ends were trimmed by 6 bases and 5 bases, with 16 bases remaining between them. In germline, CDR1 is LNHDA, CDR2 SQIVND (reference sequence). The CDR3 consists of 14 residues.

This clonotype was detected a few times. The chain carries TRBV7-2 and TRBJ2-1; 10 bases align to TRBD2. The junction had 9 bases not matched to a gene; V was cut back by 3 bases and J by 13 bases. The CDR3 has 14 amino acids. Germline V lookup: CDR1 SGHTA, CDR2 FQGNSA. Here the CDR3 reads CASSLGLASSFQFF. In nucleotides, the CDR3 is TGTGCCAGCAGCTTGGGACTAGCGTCGAGCTTCCAGTTCTTC. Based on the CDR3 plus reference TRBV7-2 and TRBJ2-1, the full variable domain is GAGVSQSPSNKVTEKGKDVELRCDPISGHTALYWYRQSLGQGLEFLIYFQGNSAPDKSGLPSDRFSAERTGGSVSTLTIQRTQQEDSAVYLCASSLGLASSFQFFGPGTRLTVL.